These 16 T cell receptor beta chains came from one sample sequenced in a study of shared clonotypes between healthy human individuals. Naive CD8 cells, CD45RO-negative and positively selected for CCR7, excluded terminally differentiated effector memory CD45RA+ cells. Measured with immunoSEQ multiplex PCR; TCRdb has only the in-frame clones, and not every one. The sample includes about 2 million clones, about 95% seen only once; the top ten take around 1%. What was sequenced was naive CD8+ T cells sorted from blood. Receptors were obtained from a man aged 18 to 29 in good health.

The J gene is TRBJ2-5, the V gene TRBV6-6; no firm D call. Deletions cut 7 bases from V and 2 bases from J, with 17 bases between. From germline, CDR1 is MNHNY and CDR2 SVGAGI (reference sequence). The CDR3 is made up of 15 amino acids. Written as DNA, the CDR3 is TGTGCCAGCATAAATATGGACGGGCTACAAGAGACCCAGTACTTC. It yields the protein CASINMDGLQETQYF.

A remark on this clone: The same CDR3 also results from other DNA sequences found in this sample. The V gene is TRBV5-6, the J gene TRBJ2-5, with unresolved D. V was shortened by 0 bases and J by 4 bases, with 7 bases between the two germline ends. In germline, CDR1 is SGHDT, CDR2 YYEEEE. This CDR3 contains 13 residues. CDR3 loop: CASSLGGLETQYF. In DNA, the CDR3 is TGTGCCAGCAGCTTGGGTGGATTAGAGACCCAGTACTTC.

V usage is TRBV2 and J usage is TRBJ1-5, with a possible D match to TRBD1 (5 bases). The length of the CDR3 is 14 residues. Trimming took 2 bases from V and 4 from J, leaving 9 bases between them. Germline loops: CDR1 SNHLY, CDR2 FYNNEI. The CDR3 is CASSESQGNQPQHF. In nucleotides, the CDR3 is TGTGCCAGCAGTGAAAGTCAGGGAAATCAGCCCCAGCATTTT. The full variable domain, completed using reference TRBV2 and TRBJ1-5, is EPEVTQTPSHQVTQMGQEVILRCVPISNHLYFYWYRQILGQKVEFLVSFYNNEISEKSEIFDDQFSVERPDGSNFTLKIRSTKLEDSAMYFCASSESQGNQPQHFGDGTRLSIL.

The table lists this clone with a count of one. This chain connects TRBV19 to TRBJ1-1, with TRBD1 as a possible D gene (5 bases). The CDR3 runs 17 residues. From germline, CDR1 is LNHDA and CDR2 SQIVND (reference sequence). The germline V and J ends were trimmed by 9 bases and 1 base, with 24 bases remaining between them. The DNA of the CDR3 is TGTGCCAGCCGCCCCCTCGACTTTGGGGCCCCGAACACTGAAGCTTTCTTT. Its protein product is CASRPLDFGAPNTEAFF.

A word on this clone: Additional DNA sequences in this sample encode the identical CDR3. The chain links TRBV6-1 to TRBJ2-7, with TRBD1 identical over 9 bases. V shed 3 bases, J shed 2 bases, and the junction held 2 bases outside the gene matches. The CDR3 totals 14 residues. Germline CDR1 MNHNS, CDR2 SASEGT. The CDR3 region is CASSETGGAYEQYF. For the CDR3, the DNA is TGTGCCAGCAGTGAGACAGGGGGAGCCTACGAGCAGTACTTC.

With regard to this clone: Other DNA sequences in the sample encode the same CDR3. This chain uses TRBV5-6 with TRBJ1-6; D is undetermined. With 5 bases removed from V and 5 bases from J, the gap between germline ends came to 8 bases. The germline gives CDR1 SGHDT, CDR2 YYEEEE. The CDR3 consists of 13 residues. The CDR3 sequence: CASSPGDNSPLHF. The CDR3 nucleotides are TGTGCCAGCAGTCCTGGTGATAATTCACCCCTCCACTTT.

In DNA form, the CDR3 reads TGTGCCAGCAGTGAATGGGTACCGGAACGTTATGGCTACACCTTC. This codes for CASSEWVPERYGYTF. This chain uses TRBV6-1 with TRBJ1-2; D uncertain. Per germline, CDR1 MNHNS and CDR2 SASEGT. The V and J ends lost 2 bases and 5 bases respectively, with 15 bases between them. The CDR3 runs to 15 residues.

The CDR3 DNA reads as TGTGCCAGCAGCAAGGACGGTCTTGATGGCTACACCTTC. It yields the protein CASSKDGLDGYTF. J is TRBJ1-2 and V is TRBV7-8; no clear D. The germline V gene encodes CDR1 SGHVS and CDR2 FQNEAQ. The CDR3 length is 13 residues. The ends were cut back, 5 bases at V and 6 bases at J, with 13 bases in the middle. Full variable domain (remainder filled in from reference TRBV7-8 and TRBJ1-2): GAGVSQSPRYKVAKRGQDVALRCDPISGHVSLFWYQQALGQGPEFLTYFQNEAQLDKSGLPSDRFFAERPEGSVSTLKIQRTQQEDSAVYLCASSKDGLDGYTFGSGTRLTVV.

The chain uses TRBV28 and TRBJ1-6, with no clear D. The CDR3 is 16 amino acids. Trimming took 0 bases from V and 0 from J, leaving 6 bases between them. In germline, CDR1 is MDHEN, CDR2 SYDVKM. The CDR3, as DNA: TGTGCCAGCAGTTTATGGGGAAGCTCCTATAATTCACCCCTCCACTTT. It translates to CASSLWGSSYNSPLHF.

This chain links TRBV10-3 with TRBJ1-2; 7 bases match TRBD1. CDR1 is ENHRY, CDR2 SYGVKD, per germline. The CDR3 covers 14 residues. After removal of 6 bases from V and 4 bases from J, the junction contained 8 bases not matched to a gene. This chain's CDR3 is CAISETGTVYGYTF. The CDR3 DNA reads as TGTGCCATCAGCGAGACCGGGACAGTCTATGGCTACACCTTC.

V gene TRBV29-1 combines with J gene TRBJ1-2; the D gene is possibly TRBD1 (6 bases). V lost 8 bases and J lost 6, with 19 bases in between. CDR3 length equals 13 residues. Germline V gene lookup returns CDR1 SQVTM and CDR2 ANQGSEA. The CDR3 protein is CSLTTGGLDGYTF. CDR3 DNA: TGCAGCCTGACGACAGGCGGTTTGGATGGCTACACCTTC.

The V and J genes are TRBV4-2 and TRBJ1-1; D unresolved. The CDR3 consists of 15 residues. With 4 bases removed from V and 3 bases from J, the gap between germline ends came to 15 bases. Germline lookup yields CDR1 LGHNA and CDR2 YNFKEQ. CDR3 residues: CASSLPFGMHTEAFF. CDR3 bases: TGTGCCAGCAGCCTCCCGTTTGGTATGCACACTGAAGCTTTCTTT.

The rearrangement uses TRBV28 and TRBJ2-5; TRBD2 is a possible D gene (7 bases). Germline lookup yields CDR1 MDHEN and CDR2 SYDVKM. CDR3 length equals 16 residues. The V and J ends lost 6 bases and 0 bases respectively, with 17 bases between them. CDR3 protein: CASSPGEGGYQETQYF. The DNA for the CDR3 is TGTGCCAGCAGCCCCGGGGAGGGGGGGTACCAAGAGACCCAGTACTTC.

The J gene is TRBJ2-5, the V gene TRBV15, with D hard to call. Trimming cost V 5 bases and J 2 bases, with 12 bases left between them. The CDR3 has 14 residues. Germline CDR1 and CDR2: LNHNV and YYDKDF (reference sequence). CDR3 loop: CATSGEAVQETQYF. CDR3 bases: TGTGCCACCAGCGGCGAGGCGGTTCAAGAGACCCAGTACTTC. Based on the CDR3 plus reference TRBV15 and TRBJ2-5, the full variable domain is DAMVIQNPRYQVTQFGKPVTLSCSQTLNHNVMYWYQQKSSQAPKLLFHYYDKDFNNEADTPDNFQSRRPNTSFCFLDIRSPGLGDTAMYLCATSGEAVQETQYFGPGTRLLVL.

The chain has TRBV28 and TRBJ2-1; D is uncertain. Germline lookup yields CDR1 MDHEN and CDR2 SYDVKM. Between the trimmed V and J ends, which lost 6 bases and 6 bases, there was a span of 6 bases. The CDR3 spans 11 residues. CDR3 in amino acids: CASSVSNEQFF. The CDR3 region has the DNA TGTGCCAGCAGCGTTAGCAATGAGCAGTTCTTC.

The chain links TRBV4-1 to TRBJ2-5; 10 bases line up with TRBD1. Trimming took 2 bases from V and 3 from J; bases not matched to a gene: 9. Germline-derived CDR1 and CDR2 are MGHRA and YSYEKL. The CDR3 is made up of 17 amino acids. This CDR3 is CASSQLPGQGWEETQYF. DNA for the CDR3: TGCGCCAGCAGCCAACTCCCGGGACAGGGGTGGGAAGAGACCCAGTACTTC.